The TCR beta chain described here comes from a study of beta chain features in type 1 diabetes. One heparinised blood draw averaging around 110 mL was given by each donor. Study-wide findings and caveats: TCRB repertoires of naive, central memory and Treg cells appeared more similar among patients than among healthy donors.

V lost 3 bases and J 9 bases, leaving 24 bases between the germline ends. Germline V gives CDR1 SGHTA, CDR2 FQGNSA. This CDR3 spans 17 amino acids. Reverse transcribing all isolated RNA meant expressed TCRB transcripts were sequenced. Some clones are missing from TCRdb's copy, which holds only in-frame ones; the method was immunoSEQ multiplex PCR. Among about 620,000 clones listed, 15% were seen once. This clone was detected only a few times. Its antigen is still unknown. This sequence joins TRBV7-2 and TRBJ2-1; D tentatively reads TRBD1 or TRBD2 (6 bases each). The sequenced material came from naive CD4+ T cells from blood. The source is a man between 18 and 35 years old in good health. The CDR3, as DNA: TGTGCCAGCAGCTTTACAGGGAGAACGCGCGGGAAGCTTGAGCAGTTCTTC. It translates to CASSFTGRTRGKLEQFF.